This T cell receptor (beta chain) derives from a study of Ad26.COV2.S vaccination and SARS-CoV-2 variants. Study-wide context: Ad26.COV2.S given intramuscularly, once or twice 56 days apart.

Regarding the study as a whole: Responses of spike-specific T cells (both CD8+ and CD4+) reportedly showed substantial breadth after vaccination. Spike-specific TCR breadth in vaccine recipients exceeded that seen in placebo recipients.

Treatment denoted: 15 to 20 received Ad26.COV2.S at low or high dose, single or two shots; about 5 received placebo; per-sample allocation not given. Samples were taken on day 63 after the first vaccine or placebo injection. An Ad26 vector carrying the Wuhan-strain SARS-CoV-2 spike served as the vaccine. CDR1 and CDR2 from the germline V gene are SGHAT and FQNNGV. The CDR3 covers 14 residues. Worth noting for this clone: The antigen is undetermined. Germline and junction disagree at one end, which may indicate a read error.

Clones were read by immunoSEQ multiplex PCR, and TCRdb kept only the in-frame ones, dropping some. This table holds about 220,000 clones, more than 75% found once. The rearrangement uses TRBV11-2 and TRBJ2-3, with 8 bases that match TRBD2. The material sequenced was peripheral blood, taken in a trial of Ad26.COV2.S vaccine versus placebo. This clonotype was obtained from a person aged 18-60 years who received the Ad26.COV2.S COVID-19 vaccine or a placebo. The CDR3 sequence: CASRLAGTTDTQYF. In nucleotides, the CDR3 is TGTGCCAGCAGGTTAGCGGGAACCACAGATACGCAGTATTTT.